This TCR beta chain was captured by sequencing in a study of cytomegalovirus exposure and HLA in healthy donors. General study findings and limits: Earlier analysis found most TCR beta V segments productive about 87% or about 30% of the time. Associated with cytomegalovirus, according to the listing, were approximately 160 TCR beta chains. A classifier reportedly called cytomegalovirus status with high sensitivity and specificity. A later analysis showed HLA-associated TCR beta chains outstripping equally common others in clonal expansion.

The V gene's germline CDR1 is GTSNPN and CDR2 SVGIG (reference sequence). V lost 3 bases, J lost 4 bases, and 15 bases lay in between. This CDR3 region has 14 residues. As for this clone: The antigen is unknown.

The PCR ran on 60 Vbeta and 13 Jbeta primers. TCRdb's copy holds only in-frame clones and misses some; the assay was immunoSEQ multiplex PCR. The sample has 110,000 or so clones; about 81% are singletons. The sequenced material came from PBMCs. The rearrangement joins TRBV30 to TRBJ1-1; D gene ambiguous. This clonotype was sampled from a woman aged 40-49 years in good health and CMV-seropositive. CDR3 sequence (DNA): TGTGCCTGGAGAACTCAGGTCGTGGGCACTGAAGCTTTCTTT. This translates into CAWRTQVVGTEAFF.